Sequencing of this T cell receptor beta chain was carried out in a study of CD8+ T cells in alopecia areata. Turning to the study itself: Each day, treated patients took oral tofacitinib twice, at 5 to 10 mg per dose.

The V end lost 1 base, the J end lost 0 bases, and 10 bases lay between the germline ends. Per the germline V gene, CDR1 is GTSNPN and CDR2 is SVGIG (reference sequence). This CDR3 has 14 amino acids. Reverse transcription of extracted RNA yielded cDNA, which provided the sequencing template. Using immunoSEQ multiplex PCR, the repertoire was profiled, and TCRdb retains in-frame clones only, with some absent. The table lists roughly 140,000 clones, approximately 85% of them singletons, with about 25% in the top ten. On this clone itself: Its antigen is unidentified.

Noted treatment: oral pan-JAK inhibitor, 5-10 mg twice daily. Cell sorting on a FACSAria was used to separate CD4+ and CD8+ T cells from the PBMCs. Whole-study findings and limits: More clonal than normal scalp was lesional scalp, particularly alopecia totalis/universalis.

V usage is TRBV30 and J usage is TRBJ2-7, with a possible D match to TRBD2 (6 bases). The specimen was CD8+ T cells sorted from blood, collected at week 4, from a patient treated with tofacitinib. This clonotype originated in a human donor with alopecia areata. DNA of the CDR3: TGTGCCTGGAGTGGATGGGACTCCTCCTACGAGCAGTACTTC. Its protein is CAWSGWDSSYEQYF. The full variable domain, in which reference TRBV30 and TRBJ2-7 provide the parts outside the CDR3, is SQTIHQWPATLVQPVGSPLSLECTVEGTSNPNLYWYRQAAGRGLQLLFYSVGIGQISSEVPQNLSASRPQDRQFILSSKKLLLSDSGFYLCAWSGWDSSYEQYFGPGTRLTVT.